Listed below are T cell receptor beta chains from one sample, sequenced in a study of T cells in Graves' hyperthyroidism and ophthalmopathy. TCRdb reanalysed the multiplex PCR reads using MiXCR and keeps one entry per CDR3 protein. The repertoire consists of fewer than 900,000 distinct CDR3 sequences, with 16% occurring once and the leading ten covering approximately 8.4%. Sample: blood. The origin of the receptors is a man in his late teens or twenties with Graves' hyperthyroidism. The conserved cysteine and the conserved F or W are not part of the CDR3 here.

J,V,CDR3
TRBJ2-3,TRBV6-1,ASGTGTSGRATDTQY
TRBJ2-2,TRBV7-8,ASSYRSHSGGELF
TRBJ2-3,TRBV6-1,ASMGIRGTDTQY
TRBJ1-3,TRBV7-9,ASRPVPGQGSGNTIY
TRBJ2-5,TRBV7-2,ASSLVRGRKTQY
TRBJ2-7,TRBV7-4,ASSLWASEQY
TRBJ2-5,TRBV20-1,SVSQDAETQY
TRBJ2-7,TRBV12-3/TRBV12-4,ASSFRDRGYEQY
TRBJ2-7,TRBV7-9,ATYGGNEQY
TRBJ2-6,TRBV2,ASSKFRDRGPGANVLT
TRBJ2-3,TRBV11-2,ASSLGQRKTRVSDTQY
TRBJ2-7,TRBV4-2,ASSQDPIAGATPEQY
TRBJ2-7,TRBV20-1,SARIGATREQY
TRBJ2-5,TRBV7-2,ASSLLSSSAGYQETQY
TRBJ2-1,TRBV12-3/TRBV12-4,ASSLGGVETQF
TRBJ1-1,TRBV28,ASTLWGGATEAF
TRBJ2-1,TRBV3-1,ASSQEAKGYGNEQF
TRBJ2-3,TRBV12-5,ASGLITDTQY
TRBJ2-7,TRBV28,ASSLRREGPEQY
TRBJ2-2,TRBV6-1,ASSPGLALGGELF
TRBJ2-3,TRBV6-1,ASSPLGVASADTQY
TRBJ2-1,TRBV20-1,SARDSGTYNEQF
TRBJ2-1,TRBV20-1,SAREASGYYNEQF
TRBJ2-7,TRBV7-2,ASSFKVQGAYEQY
TRBJ1-5,TRBV28,ASSLPAGGPRQPQH
TRBJ2-2,TRBV27,ASSILLSRGAGELF
TRBJ2-1,TRBV11-2,ASSLTVPAGNEQF
TRBJ2-3,TRBV11-2,ASSPPDSFSTDTQY
TRBJ2-7,TRBV2,ASKGQGGPYEQY
TRBJ2-4,TRBV7-2,ASSLGRIDIQY
TRBJ2-5,TRBV20-1,SVTNAGGRETQY
TRBJ1-5,TRBV18,ASSTGGDPQH
TRBJ2-1,TRBV20-1,SARALGLAYNNEQF
TRBJ2-1,TRBV12-3/TRBV12-4,ASASAAGRQF
TRBJ2-3,TRBV28,ASSRIGGQTDTQY
TRBJ1-1,TRBV6-1,ASSERRRGTEAF
TRBJ2-7,TRBV12-3/TRBV12-4,ASSLSPGHFYEQY
TRBJ2-3,TRBV28,ASSLPGLAESSTDTQY